This record covers a single TCR beta chain. The Seattle patients, enrolled during active infection, were followed longitudinally. The data belong to a study of blood T cell repertoires in COVID-19. Across the whole study: Donors in the United States, Italy and Spain gave samples during acute or convalescent COVID-19. PBMCs, B-cell-depleted T cells, or T cells were the source of the cDNA or gDNA that made up the material.

The V gene end was trimmed by 7 bases and the J gene end by 3 bases; junction bases not matched to a gene: 1. Germline lookup yields CDR1 KGHDR and CDR2 SFDVKD. This CDR3 has 14 amino acids. Methods used by the authors: Amplification with reference gene primers provided the estimates of nucleated cell counts. Clones were sequenced by immunoSEQ multiplex PCR, and TCRdb holds only the in-frame ones, with some missing. That table is the source of V, J and clone size, and D and trimming were worked out from the DNA. The data show around 150,000 clones, about 90% seen once. The chain combines TRBV24-1 with TRBJ2-5; 13 bases fit TRBD2. Input material: peripheral blood. The receptor was derived from a young man with COVID-19, enrolled during active disease. CDR3 coding DNA: TGTGCCACCAGAGGGACTAGCGGGAAAGAGACCCAGTACTTC. Its protein is CATRGTSGKETQYF.